This is a list of T cell receptor beta chains from one sample in a study of long-term antiretroviral therapy in people with HIV. Profiling relied on immunoSEQ multiplex PCR, and the TCRdb table lists in-frame clones only, not all of them. The sample includes 20,000 to 30,000 clones, approximately 82% of them seen just once. Here the sequenced sample was unsorted PBMCs, taken 3 years after starting antiretroviral therapy. Receptor source: a man in his late teens or twenties with HIV. Each CDR3 is given with its conserved first and last residue. Each record gives: J gene, clone size, D gene, V gene, CDR3 DNA, CDR3 protein. A D gene is named only where the DNA matches it firmly. Not all rows give a size; the values are once, few, many and, for expanded clones, a class.

j_gene: TRBJ2-2; abundance: .; d_gene: TRBD2; v_gene: TRBV9; CDR3nt: TGTGCCAGCAGCGTAGGACTAGCGGGTGTCACCGGGGAGCTGTTTTTT; CDR3aa: CASSVGLAGVTGELFF
j_gene: TRBJ2-5; abundance: .; d_gene: TRBD1; v_gene: TRBV28; CDR3nt: TGTGCCAGCAGGGACAGGAACATGGGAGAGCAGTACTTC; CDR3aa: CASRDRNMGEQYF
j_gene: TRBJ1-1; abundance: .; d_gene: .; v_gene: TRBV29-1; CDR3nt: TGCAGCGCCCTATCCCCGGGCGAAGCTTTCTTT; CDR3aa: CSALSPGEAFF
j_gene: TRBJ1-1; abundance: .; d_gene: .; v_gene: TRBV6-5; CDR3nt: TGTGCCAGCAGTTACGGGGGGTTGAACACTGAAGCTTTCTTT; CDR3aa: CASSYGGLNTEAFF
j_gene: TRBJ1-1; abundance: .; d_gene: TRBD1; v_gene: TRBV6-5; CDR3nt: TGTGCCAGCAGTGGCGGGACAGCTCATGAAGCTTTCTTT; CDR3aa: CASSGGTAHEAFF
j_gene: TRBJ2-6; abundance: .; d_gene: .; v_gene: TRBV19; CDR3nt: TGTGCCAGCAACGGGGGAGCTGGGGCCAACGTCCTGACTTTC; CDR3aa: CASNGGAGANVLTF
j_gene: TRBJ2-2; abundance: .; d_gene: TRBD2; v_gene: TRBV7-2; CDR3nt: TGTGCCAGCAGCTTAGCGTACGGGACTAGCATCTCCGGGGAGCTGTTTTTT; CDR3aa: CASSLAYGTSISGELFF
j_gene: TRBJ2-3; abundance: .; d_gene: .; v_gene: TRBV7-2; CDR3nt: TGTGCCAGCAGCTTACAGGGAATGTCGGCAGATACGCAGTATTTT; CDR3aa: CASSLQGMSADTQYF
j_gene: TRBJ1-5; abundance: .; d_gene: .; v_gene: TRBV4-1; CDR3nt: TGCGCCAGCAGCCAAGCTTTACAGGGAGAGGTCCTACATAGCAATCAGCCCCAGCATTTT; CDR3aa: CASSQALQGEVLHSNQPQHF
j_gene: TRBJ1-5; abundance: .; d_gene: .; v_gene: TRBV15; CDR3nt: TGTGCCACCAGCAGAGATAAAAAGCAGCCCCAGCATTTT; CDR3aa: CATSRDKKQPQHF
j_gene: TRBJ2-1; abundance: .; d_gene: TRBD2; v_gene: TRBV4-1; CDR3nt: TGCGCCAGCAGCACCTCTAGCGGAGAGCAGTTCTTC; CDR3aa: CASSTSSGEQFF
j_gene: TRBJ1-2; abundance: once; d_gene: TRBD1; v_gene: TRBV5-5; CDR3nt: TGTGCCAGCAGCATCGGGACAGGGTATGGCTACACCTTC; CDR3aa: CASSIGTGYGYTF
j_gene: TRBJ1-1; abundance: .; d_gene: .; v_gene: TRBV28; CDR3nt: TGTGCCAGCAGTTTGCTAGGGGGCACTGAAGCTTTCTTT; CDR3aa: CASSLLGGTEAFF
j_gene: TRBJ1-4; abundance: .; d_gene: TRBD1; v_gene: TRBV6-4; CDR3nt: TGTGCCAGCAGCCCAGAGGGAGGACAGGGAAATGAAAAACTGTTTTTT; CDR3aa: CASSPEGGQGNEKLFF
j_gene: TRBJ1-1; abundance: .; d_gene: .; v_gene: TRBV5-4; CDR3nt: TGTGCCAGCAGCTTCGGGCCTGACACTGAAGCTTTCTTT; CDR3aa: CASSFGPDTEAFF
j_gene: TRBJ2-7; abundance: .; d_gene: TRBD2; v_gene: TRBV5-1; CDR3nt: TGCGCCAGCAGCTTGGCCGGGGCCCGGCGGCGGACTAGCTTCGAGCAGTACTTC; CDR3aa: CASSLAGARRRTSFEQYF
j_gene: TRBJ2-5; abundance: few; d_gene: TRBD2; v_gene: TRBV28; CDR3nt: TGTGCCAGCAGTTCTACTAGCGGGGGGGTTGAGACCCAGTACTTC; CDR3aa: CASSSTSGGVETQYF
j_gene: TRBJ1-6; abundance: .; d_gene: .; v_gene: TRBV21-1; CDR3nt: TGTGCCAGCAGCAAACAGGGAGTGGATTCACCCCTCCACTTT; CDR3aa: CASSKQGVDSPLHF
j_gene: TRBJ2-2; abundance: .; d_gene: TRBD2; v_gene: TRBV9; CDR3nt: TGTGCCAGCAGCGTAGCGGGGGGGATCACCGGGGAGCTGTTTTTT; CDR3aa: CASSVAGGITGELFF
j_gene: TRBJ1-1; abundance: .; d_gene: .; v_gene: TRBV6-5; CDR3nt: TGTGCCAGCAGTTATGGGGAAGAAGCTTTCTTT; CDR3aa: CASSYGEEAFF
j_gene: TRBJ2-5; abundance: .; d_gene: TRBD1; v_gene: TRBV7-3; CDR3nt: TGTGCCAGCAGCACAACGACAGGGCCGTTGAGGACCCAGTACTTC; CDR3aa: CASSTTTGPLRTQYF
j_gene: TRBJ1-1; abundance: .; d_gene: .; v_gene: TRBV6-1; CDR3nt: TGTGCCAGCAGTGAAGGGGAGGGGGACACTGAAGCTTTCTTT; CDR3aa: CASSEGEGDTEAFF